This entry lists 20 T cell receptor beta chains sequenced from one sample in a study of blood T cells in healthy people across ages. Alongside a J-beta primer mix, a sample-barcoded 5' primer served in a second PCR lasting about 7 to 12 cycles. From the 5' RACE reads, TCRdb called clonotypes with MiXCR, one entry per CDR3 protein. The sample includes about 1.8 million distinct CDR3 sequences, around half of them seen just once. The material sequenced was blood. Receptors originate from a woman aged 40-49 years in good health.

This clonotype was counted between two and nine times. The J gene is TRBJ2-7, the V gene TRBV10-2; TRBD1 matches 12 bases. Judging by the DNA end, TRBJ2-5 fits better; the J call may be wrong. From germline, CDR1 is WSHSY and CDR2 SAAADI. The CDR3 is 15 amino acids. CDR3 sequence (DNA): TGCGCCAGCAGCACCGGGACAGGGGGCGAAAAGACCCAGTACTTC. Translation: CASSTGTGGEKTQYF.

The chain recombines TRBV21-1 with TRBJ2-1; no DNA check was done on the table's D call, TRBD2. TRBV21-1 is described as a pseudogene. CDR3 length: 12 residues. Here the CDR3 reads CAGPSGGREQFF. CDR3 sequence (DNA): TGTGCCGGCCCTAGCGGGGGGAGGGAGCAGTTCTTC.

The genes are TRBV11-2 and TRBJ2-6; a weak D match, TRBD2 (7 bases). This CDR3 spans 21 amino acids. V was pared by 5 bases and J by 4 bases, with 30 bases between. The germline CDR1 and CDR2 sequences are SGHAT and FQNNGV. The DNA for the CDR3 is TGTGCCAGCAGCCGCAGAAGCCGTCGTGCAGGGGAGGGCTCGGGGGCCAACGTCCTGACTTTC. Amino acid sequence: CASSRRSRRAGEGSGANVLTF.

V is TRBV9 and J is TRBJ2-3, with 12 bases that match TRBD1. J was trimmed by 4 bases and V by 0 bases; bases with no gene match: 6. Germline V lookup: CDR1 SGDLS, CDR2 YYNGEE. The CDR3 has 17 amino acids. The CDR3 loop reads CASSVGGGQGASDTQYF. CDR3 DNA sequence: TGTGCCAGCAGCGTAGGAGGGGGACAGGGGGCTTCAGATACGCAGTATTTT.

The chain employs TRBV7-2 and TRBJ2-5, with TRBD1 matching 9 bases. This CDR3 comprises 15 residues. Germline V lookup: CDR1 SGHTA, CDR2 FQGNSA. Trimming took 5 bases from V and 3 from J; bases not matched to a gene: 7. The CDR3 protein is CASSPPGTGKETQYF. The CDR3 DNA sequence: TGTGCCAGCAGCCCCCCCGGGACAGGGAAAGAGACCCAGTACTTC.

Only a few counts were recorded for this clonotype. The chain recombines TRBV5-1 with TRBJ2-1; 8 bases align to TRBD2. Germline values: CDR1 SGHRS, CDR2 YFSETQ. The CDR3 is 13 amino acids. V lost 4 bases and J lost 8; bases outside the gene matches: 5. CDR3 sequence: CASSIGLADEQFF. The DNA of the CDR3 is TGCGCCAGCAGCATCGGACTAGCCGATGAGCAGTTCTTC.

This chain uses TRBV9 with TRBJ2-3; D possibly matches TRBD1 or TRBD2 (5 bases each). The CDR3 sequence is 16 residues long. Germline V gene sequence: CDR1 SGDLS, CDR2 YYNGEE. Trimming stripped 6 bases from V and 1 base from J, with 18 bases between. The chain's CDR3 is CASIKGPRGGTDTQYF. CDR3 nucleotides: TGTGCCAGCATCAAGGGGCCACGGGGAGGCACAGATACGCAGTATTTT.

This rearrangement joins TRBV6-5 to TRBJ2-1; 9 positions match TRBD2. CDR3 length: 15 residues. With 0 bases clipped from V and 5 bases from J, the junction kept 2 bases outside the gene matches. Germline V gives CDR1 MNHEY, CDR2 SVGAGI. CDR3 loop: CASSYSTSGHNEQFF. As DNA, the CDR3 is TGTGCCAGCAGTTACTCGACTAGCGGCCACAATGAGCAGTTCTTC.

The chain is built from TRBV7-2 and TRBJ1-2; D is ambiguous. Germline V gives CDR1 SGHTA, CDR2 FQGNSA. The V gene lost 4 bases and the J gene lost 0 bases, with 9 bases spanning the gap. CDR3 length: 14 amino acids. This CDR3 reads CASSSVQTNYGYTF. The CDR3 nucleotides read TGTGCCAGCAGCTCAGTTCAGACTAACTATGGCTACACCTTC.

V and J are TRBV15 and TRBJ2-1, with D perhaps matching TRBD2 (5 bases). The CDR3 totals 13 residues. Germline V gives CDR1 LNHNV, CDR2 YYDKDF (reference sequence). Deletions cut 1 base from V and 8 bases from J, with 9 bases between. CDR3 sequence: CATSRGGWDEQFF. DNA of the CDR3: TGTGCCACCAGCAGAGGAGGGTGGGATGAGCAGTTCTTC.

This chain links TRBV20-1 with TRBJ2-3; D not certain. Trimming stripped 0 bases from V and 0 bases from J, with 7 bases between. CDR1 and CDR2 (germline): DFQATT, SNEGSKA (reference sequence). The CDR3 is made up of 14 amino acids. The DNA of the CDR3 is TGCAGTGCTAGAGAAAGGTTAAGCACAGATACGCAGTATTTT. This gives the protein CSARERLSTDTQYF.

This clonotype was seen a few times. The CDR3 is CASRPPSGGARETQYF. DNA of the CDR3: TGTGCCAGCAGACCCCCTAGCGGGGGGGCCAGGGAGACCCAGTACTTC. The V call is TRBV28, the J call TRBJ2-7; TRBD2 agrees at 12 bases. The J call may be mistaken, given a closer DNA end match to TRBJ2-5. Germline V lookup: CDR1 MDHEN, CDR2 SYDVKM. The CDR3 extends over 16 amino acids.

This clonotype has just one count. The chain is built from TRBV7-2 and TRBJ2-1, with 7 bases fitting TRBD1. The J call may be mistaken, given a closer DNA end match to TRBJ2-7. The CDR3 sequence is 20 residues long. Per the germline V gene, CDR1 is SGHTA and CDR2 is FQGNSA. The CDR3 DNA sequence: TGTGCCAGCAGCTCTCCCCCCGGGACAGTGACTATGAGCTCCTACAATGAGCAGTACTTC. Amino acids: CASSSPPGTVTMSSYNEQYF.

The chain joins TRBV6-5 to TRBJ2-7; 7 positions agree with TRBD2. The CDR3 totals 12 residues. The ends lost 11 bases at V and 7 bases at J; junction bases unmatched: 11. From germline, CDR1 is MNHEY and CDR2 SVGAGI. CDR3 region: CAAEAGSGEQYF. The CDR3 DNA reads TGTGCCGCTGAAGCGGGGTCCGGGGAGCAGTACTTC.

This clonotype was observed a few times. The gene calls are TRBV20-1 and TRBJ1-5, with a weak D call TRBD1 (5 bases). The CDR3 is 12 residues long. Germline CDR1 is DFQATT and CDR2 is SNEGSKA (reference sequence). V shed 3 bases and J shed 2 bases, with 5 bases lying between them. The CDR3 region has the DNA TGCAGTGCTAGGACAGGCAATCAGCCCCAGCATTTT. Translating gives CSARTGNQPQHF.

Details on this clonotype: One end of the junction fails to match germline, which may point to a read error. This chain connects TRBV12-3 or TRBV12-4 to TRBJ1-2; maybe TRBD1 (6 bases). This CDR3 has 14 amino acids. CDR3 protein: CTSSPRGSDYGYTF. In DNA form, the CDR3 reads TGTACCAGCAGCCCCAGGGGTTCGGACTATGGCTACACCTTC.

J is TRBJ2-3 and V is TRBV20-1, with D possibly being TRBD2 (5 bases). Germline CDR1 and CDR2: DFQATT and SNEGSKA (reference sequence). The CDR3 loop spans 14 amino acids. Trimming pared 4 bases from V and 2 bases from J, leaving 13 bases between. This CDR3 is CSAIDDYDTDTQYF. The CDR3 bases are TGCAGTGCTATCGATGACTACGACACAGATACGCAGTATTTT.

This chain uses TRBV28 with TRBJ2-7, with TRBD2 matching 7 bases. CDR1 and CDR2 from the germline V gene are MDHEN and SYDVKM. The CDR3 is 17 amino acids. V dropped 3 bases and J dropped 5; count of bases not matched to a gene: 16. CDR3 in amino acids: CASSLPALGGRNDEQYF. DNA for the CDR3: TGTGCCAGCAGTTTGCCCGCCCTCGGGGGGAGGAACGACGAGCAGTACTTC.

This clonotype was counted a few times. J is TRBJ2-7 and V is TRBV29-1; TRBD2 is a possible D gene (6 bases). Trimming left V 4 bases short and J 1 base short, with 14 bases between. Looked up from germline, CDR1 is SQVTM and CDR2 is ANQGSEA. This CDR3 has 14 residues. The CDR3 region has the DNA TGCAGCGTTGGCGGGAAGAGACCATCCTACGAGCAGTACTTC. Its protein is CSVGGKRPSYEQYF.

This clonotype appeared a few times. This chain links TRBV29-1 with TRBJ1-4; 9 nucleotides line up with TRBD1. V was pared by 7 bases and J by 6 bases, with 12 bases of the junction left unmatched. The CDR3 has 15 amino acids. Germline V gene data show CDR1 as SQVTM and CDR2 as ANQGSEA. The CDR3 region is CSARRVGTGHEKLFF. CDR3 sequence (DNA): TGCAGCGCCCGGAGGGTGGGGACAGGGCATGAAAAACTGTTTTTT.